This TCR beta chain was retrieved from a study of shared clonotypes between healthy human individuals. The CDR3 is 14 residues long. Germline V lookup: CDR1 MDHEN, CDR2 SYDVKM. V was pared by 5 bases and J by 6 bases, with 11 bases between. Study results and limitations: Estimated richness was generally greater in naive than memory subsets. Roughly 5% of naive CD4 clonotypes were common to a handful of donors.

On sorted subsets, replicate PCRs used approximately 190 ng DNA, or 27,000 or so T cell genomes. Sequencing was performed with immunoSEQ multiplex PCR; in TCRdb, only in-frame clones are kept and a portion is missing. The sample consists of about 820,000 clones, 90% to 95% of them appearing once. Naive CD8 cells, CD45RO-negative and positively selected for CCR7, excluded terminally differentiated effector memory CD45RA+ cells. Concerning this clone: Antigen unknown.

The sample taken for sequencing was naive CD8+ T cells sorted from blood. The chain combines TRBV28 with TRBJ2-6; D unresolved. This TCR was sampled from a man under 40 in good health. The DNA for the CDR3 is TGTGCCAGCAGTCTCATTTCCGAGGCCAACGTCCTGACTTTC. Residues: CASSLISEANVLTF. The variable domain in full, with the rest retrieved from reference TRBV28 and TRBJ2-6, is DVKVTQSSRYLVKRTGEKVFLECVQDMDHENMFWYRQDPGLGLRLIYFSYDVKMKEKGDIPEGYSVSREKKERFSLILESASTNQTSMYLCASSLISEANVLTFGAGSRLTVL.